Listed below are T cell receptor beta chains from one sample, sequenced in a study of blood T cell repertoires in COVID-19. Assay used: immunoSEQ multiplex PCR; TCRdb lists only in-frame clones, some missing. The table shows some 150,000 clones, with roughly four fifths occurring only once. The source material was peripheral blood. Every receptor here comes from a man older than 75 with acute or convalescent COVID-19. Each CDR3 is given with its conserved first and last residue. Each record gives: J gene, V gene, CDR3 protein.

>TRBJ1-5|TRBV6-5
CASSHRGLNQPQHF
>TRBJ1-4|TRBV9
CASSVDGGQSAKLFF
>TRBJ1-5|TRBV4-2
CASSQGTGTGFLQPQHF
>TRBJ2-7|TRBV24-1
CATSDASGSDEQYF
>TRBJ1-4|TRBV6-1
CASSDLYRAGANEKLFF
>TRBJ2-1|TRBV7-9
CASSHIGTSGSREQFF
>TRBJ2-4|TRBV7-9
CASSLQEWGVIKNIQYF
>TRBJ2-2|TRBV29-1
CSADRNTGELFF
>TRBJ2-2|TRBV7-8
CASSLGLTGPGELFF
>TRBJ1-2|TRBV27
CASSSPGQGAPGYTF
>TRBJ1-3|TRBV18
CASSPVGDSGNTIYF
>TRBJ1-4|TRBV6-5
CASIMGEKLFF
>TRBJ1-1|TRBV11-2
CASSLGPGMGLGTEAFF
>TRBJ1-1|TRBV4-1
CASSQDPGRDTEAFF
>TRBJ1-1|TRBV7-8
CASSLGRASTEAFF
>TRBJ2-1|TRBV3-1/TRBV3-2
CASSPTRDSDNEQFF
>TRBJ2-3|TRBV6-4
CASSDQHTDTQYF
>TRBJ2-5|TRBV19
CASSTLAGEQETQYF
>TRBJ2-2|TRBV27
CASSWGVYTGELFF
>TRBJ1-1|TRBV25-1
CASSDWGDSQAQEAFF
>TRBJ1-1|TRBV2
CASSPRENTEAFF
>TRBJ1-1|TRBV6-5
CASRRLVNTEAFF
>TRBJ1-1|TRBV5-4
CASSPFGGTLEAFF
>TRBJ1-3|TRBV19
CASSFGQLSGNTIYF
>TRBJ2-3|TRBV10-3
CAIQGHNTDTQYF
>TRBJ2-2|TRBV7-3
CASSLRGGHTGELFF
>TRBJ2-7|TRBV7-2
CASTLGRTSAYEQYF
>TRBJ1-4|TRBV3-1/TRBV3-2
CASSHPGQGNEKLFF
>TRBJ2-6|TRBV5-4
CASSRTGTGANVLTF
>TRBJ1-4|TRBV6-5
CASRENEKLFF
>TRBJ2-5|TRBV6-5
CASSSTFSGAETQYF
>TRBJ2-7|TRBV7-9
CASSFGTDEQYF
>TRBJ2-5|TRBV11-3
CASSVTTQETQYF
>TRBJ2-3|TRBV5-4
CASSLRTGATDTQYF
>TRBJ2-1|TRBV6-6
CATLPMGDEQFF
>TRBJ2-7|TRBV10-3
CAISDSGTYAYEQYF
>TRBJ1-4|TRBV5-5
CASSPRVTNEKLFF
>TRBJ1-6|TRBV4-2
CASSPEGATYNSPLHF
>TRBJ2-3|TRBV6-1
CASSERGGLGGGADTQYF
>TRBJ2-5|TRBV5-1
CASSPNERQETQYF
>TRBJ2-5|TRBV5-1
CASSFSGTSGGQETQYF
>TRBJ2-3|TRBV3-1/TRBV3-2
CASSLTTGSTDTQYF
>TRBJ2-3|TRBV12-3/TRBV12-4
CASSFAADTQYF
>TRBJ1-2|TRBV7-2
CASSLDPGVGYGYTF
>TRBJ1-2|TRBV18
CASSPERAGGYTF